This T cell receptor beta chain was identified in a study of Graves' ophthalmopathy and Graves' hyperthyroidism. Study conclusions and caveats: Ophthalmopathy progression was predicted with around 71% sensitivity and about 74% specificity.

This CDR3 has 15 amino acids. Unmatched junction bases numbered 9, after V lost 5 bases and J lost 3 bases. Germline V gives CDR1 LNHDA, CDR2 SQIVND (reference sequence). Comment on this clonotype: Antigen unknown.

It was on clinical symptoms, serum thyroxine, TRAb, thyroid ultrasound and orbital computed tomography that diagnosis relied. Using RNA transcripts, the TCR beta CDR3 regions were amplified. After a first-round RT-PCR with HTBI primers, a second-round multiplex PCR was run. TCRdb called the multiplex PCR reads again in MiXCR, with one record for every CDR3 protein. The sample holds over a million distinct CDR3 sequences, roughly two fifths seen once. This clonotype was obtained from an adult man with Graves' hyperthyroidism. The sequenced sample consisted of peripheral blood or thyroid tissue (not recorded which). This sequence joins TRBV19 and TRBJ1-1; 7 nucleotides agree with TRBD1. CDR3 sequence reads: CASSLGGARDTEAFF. CDR3 bases: TGTGCCAGTAGTCTAGGGGGCGCGAGGGACACTGAAGCTTTCTTT.